These 11 T cell receptor beta chains originate from one sample sequenced in a study of shared clonotypes between healthy human individuals. Sequenced by immunoSEQ multiplex PCR; TCRdb stores in-frame clones only, minus some. The table has some 1 million clones, about three quarters seen once; the top ten hold roughly 1.4%. The sequencing input was memory CD4+ T cells sorted from blood. Subset in this sample: CD45RA-negative fraction. These receptors came from a man between 18 and 29 years old in good health.

On this clone itself: Other DNA sequences in this specimen translate into the identical CDR3. V is TRBV18 and J is TRBJ2-5, with 8 bases identical to TRBD1. Looked up from germline, CDR1 is KGHSH and CDR2 is LQKENI. The CDR3 extends over 14 amino acids. V gave up 3 bases and J gave up 5 bases; unmatched junction bases: 5. The CDR3 DNA follows: TGTGCCAGCTCACCTCAGGGGGCAGGTGAGACCCAGTACTTC. Its translation is CASSPQGAGETQYF. The full variable domain, rest sourced from reference TRBV18 and TRBJ2-5, is NAGVMQNPRHLVRRRGQEARLRCSPMKGHSHVYWYRQLPEEGLKFMVYLQKENIIDESGMPKERFSAEFPKEGPSILRIQQVVRGDSAAYFCASSPQGAGETQYFGPGTRLLVL.

This chain joins TRBV19 and TRBJ1-2; 11 bases are shared with TRBD1. Trimming removed 6 bases from V and 8 bases from J; junction bases left unmatched: 8. The CDR3 is 14 residues long. The germline CDR1 and CDR2 sequences are LNHDA and SQIVND (reference sequence). Here the CDR3 DNA reads TGTGCCAGTAGCCGCGGACAGGGGGCGGAGGGCTACACCTTC. This sequence encodes CASSRGQGAEGYTF.

This chain connects TRBV15 to TRBJ2-1, with D possibly TRBD1 on 6 matching bases. Germline V gives CDR1 LNHNV, CDR2 YYDKDF (reference sequence). The V end lost 0 bases, the J end lost 11 bases, and 20 bases lay between the germline ends. The CDR3 has 16 amino acids. CDR3 protein: CATSREGQGTRRQQFF. The CDR3 coding sequence is TGTGCCACCAGCAGAGAGGGCCAGGGGACCCGCCGGCAGCAGTTCTTC.

The rearrangement links TRBV5-1 to TRBJ2-7; D gene unclear. There are 12 residues in the CDR3. The germline CDR1 and CDR2 sequences are SGHRS and YFSETQ. The V gene lost 3 bases and the J gene lost 3 bases, with 7 bases spanning the gap. The CDR3: CASSSTYYEQYF. As DNA, the CDR3 is TGCGCCAGCAGCTCCACTTACTACGAGCAGTACTTC.

This rearrangement joins TRBV5-4 to TRBJ1-1; 7 nucleotides align to TRBD1. This CDR3 comprises 14 residues. The J segment lost 5 bases and the V segment lost 2 bases, leaving 6 bases of the junction unmatched. From germline, CDR1 is SGHNT and CDR2 YYREEE (reference sequence). CDR3: CASSLEQGRTEAFF. As DNA, the CDR3 is TGTGCCAGCAGCTTAGAACAGGGGAGAACTGAAGCTTTCTTT.

The chain links TRBV5-6 to TRBJ1-5; D may be TRBD1 (6 bases). Germline V lookup: CDR1 SGHDT, CDR2 YYEEEE. The CDR3 sequence is 15 residues long. V lost 2 bases and J 1 base, leaving 10 bases between the germline ends. For the CDR3, the DNA is TGTGCCAGCAGCTTTCGGCAGGGGAGCAATCAGCCCCAGCATTTT. The encoded protein is CASSFRQGSNQPQHF.

The chain employs TRBV19 and TRBJ1-1; TRBD1 might be the D (6 bases). CDR1 is LNHDA and CDR2 is SQIVND in the germline V gene (reference sequence). CDR3 size: 11 residues. V was trimmed by 9 bases and J by 8 bases, leaving 13 bases between them. For the CDR3, the DNA is TGTGCCAGCTCCCGGGACAAAGAAGCTTTCTTT. Amino acids: CASSRDKEAFF.

Details on this clone: A read error may be the cause here, since a much bigger clone is one base away. V and J are TRBV5-5 and TRBJ1-3, with a tentative D call TRBD1 (6 bases). This CDR3 has 14 amino acids. Per the germline V gene, CDR1 is SGHKS and CDR2 is YYEKEE (reference sequence). V was clipped by 3 bases and J by 1 base, with 8 bases between them. DNA for the CDR3: TGTGCCAGCAGCTACAGGGATTCTGGAAACACCATATATTTT. This encodes CASSYRDSGNTIYF.

This sequence joins TRBV6-6 and TRBJ1-5; 10 nucleotides line up with TRBD1. From germline, CDR1 is MNHNY and CDR2 SVGAGI (reference sequence). J lost 11 bases, V lost 6 bases, and 10 bases had no gene match. This CDR3 contains 14 residues. CDR3 region: CASRTGTGVSAQHF. In DNA, the CDR3 is TGTGCCAGCAGAACCGGGACAGGGGTATCGGCCCAGCATTTT.

The chain combines TRBV13 with TRBJ2-5; 8 bases map to TRBD2. V dropped 0 bases and J dropped 9; count of bases not matched to a gene: 9. This CDR3 spans 15 amino acids. In germline, CDR1 is PRHDT, CDR2 FYEKMQ (reference sequence). In DNA form, the CDR3 reads TGTGCCAGCAGCTTAGGCCGAGACGGGGGGGCCCCCCAGTACTTC. Residues: CASSLGRDGGAPQYF. Using reference TRBV13 and TRBJ2-5 for the parts outside the CDR3, the full variable domain is AAGVIQSPRHLIKEKRETATLKCYPIPRHDTVYWYQQGPGQDPQFLISFYEKMQSDKGSIPDRFSAQQFSDYHSELNMSSLELGDSALYFCASSLGRDGGAPQYFGPGTRLLVL.

This clone has more than one count but fewer than ten. The gene calls are TRBV5-8 and TRBJ1-4; D might be TRBD1 (6 bases). Trimming stripped 0 bases from V and 10 bases from J, with 10 bases between. CDR1 and CDR2 (germline): SGHTS, YDEGEE. The CDR3 has 13 amino acids. The CDR3 is CASSLGKGGKLFF. The CDR3 DNA is TGTGCCAGCAGCTTGGGGAAAGGGGGAAAACTGTTTTTT.